The 25 T cell receptor beta chains reported below all come from one sample, sequenced in a study of T cells after yellow fever vaccination. Using its own MiXCR run on the 5' RACE reads, TCRdb lists one record per CDR3 protein. The sample lists roughly 190,000 distinct CDR3 sequences; 9.5% to 12% were seen once. The sequencing here drew on CD8+ T cells sorted from PBMCs, taken 15 days after the yellow fever booster vaccination. These receptors all stem from a man in his late teens or twenties who received the YFV17D yellow fever vaccine.

This clonotype was seen many times. One junction end disagrees with the germline gene, perhaps due to a read error. The chain employs TRBV12-3 or TRBV12-4 and TRBJ2-3, with 11 bases aligning to TRBD2. There are 14 residues in the CDR3. The CDR3 sequence is CASSLAGGSDTQYF. In DNA form, the CDR3 reads TGTGCCAGCAGTCTAGCGGGGGGATCAGATACGCAGTATTTT.

This clonotype was observed a few times. This rearrangement joins TRBV23-1 to TRBJ1-6, with 8 bases fitting TRBD1. TRBV23-1 carries the ORF label, with uncertain function. This CDR3 region has 15 residues. The V and J ends lost 4 bases and 5 bases, in that order; junction bases with no gene match: 4. The CDR3 reads CASSPTTGDNSPLHF. CDR3 sequence (DNA): TGCGCCAGCAGTCCCACGACAGGGGATAATTCACCCCTCCACTTT.

This clonotype was observed a handful of times. The V call is TRBV6-4, the J call TRBJ1-4, with 11 bases identical to TRBD1. V lost 8 bases, J lost 4 bases, and 9 bases stayed unmatched. The CDR3 runs to 16 residues. In germline, CDR1 is MRHNA, CDR2 SNTAGT. The CDR3 reads CASSEGQGALNEKLFF. In DNA form, the CDR3 reads TGTGCCAGCTCGGAAGGACAGGGGGCACTTAATGAAAAACTGTTTTTT.

The chain couples TRBV7-9 to TRBJ1-4, with D perhaps TRBD1 (5 bases). CDR1 and CDR2 (germline): SEHNR, FQNEAQ (reference sequence). Trimming pared 5 bases from V and 6 bases from J, leaving 13 bases between. The CDR3 has 14 amino acids. CDR3 bases: TGTGCCAGCAGCCCGCAGGGTGGGGATGAAAAACTGTTTTTT. As protein: CASSPQGGDEKLFF.

The chain recombines TRBV27 with TRBJ2-7; TRBD2 matches at 7 bases. Trimming cost V 5 bases and J 5 bases; bases outside gene matches: 12. Germline loops: CDR1 MNHEY, CDR2 SMNVEV (reference sequence). This CDR3 is 15 amino acids long. In nucleotides, the CDR3 is TGTGCCAGCAGTCCCCCCCCCGGACTAGTTCACGAGCAGTACTTC. Encoded protein: CASSPPPGLVHEQYF.

The V call is TRBV10-1, the J call TRBJ2-3; no reliable D call. Trimming pared 2 bases from V and 0 bases from J, leaving 9 bases between. This CDR3 is built from 15 residues. Germline V gene data show CDR1 as WNHNN and CDR2 as SYGVQD (reference sequence). CDR3 region: CASSEGFTSTDTQYF. As DNA, the CDR3 is TGCGCCAGCAGTGAGGGCTTTACTAGCACAGATACGCAGTATTTT.

This clonotype appeared a few times. The CDR3 nucleotides read TGTGCCATCAGTGCGGTAAAGGGACGGACAGATACGCAGTATTTT. As protein: CAISAVKGRTDTQYF. The chain carries TRBV10-3 and TRBJ2-3; D is tentatively TRBD1 or TRBD2 (5 bases each). V was cut by 4 bases and J by 3 bases, with 14 bases left in between. Germline V gene data show CDR1 as ENHRY and CDR2 as SYGVKD. This CDR3 is built from 15 residues.

The rearrangement links TRBV20-1 to TRBJ1-5; tentative D call: TRBD1 (5 bases). V lost 6 bases, J lost 4 bases, and 13 bases lay in between. Per the germline V gene, CDR1 is DFQATT and CDR2 is SNEGSKA (reference sequence). This CDR3 contains 13 residues. The CDR3 spells CSARDRENQPQHF. The CDR3 coding sequence is TGCAGTGCCCGGGACCGAGAAAATCAGCCCCAGCATTTT.

This clonotype came up a few times. The chain recombines TRBV19 with TRBJ2-7; no clear D. This CDR3 is built from 14 residues. Trimming cost V 2 bases and J 1 base, with 9 bases left between them. Germline CDR1 reads LNHDA; CDR2 reads SQIVND (reference sequence). CDR3 sequence: CASSIQGLSYEQYF. DNA for the CDR3: TGTGCCAGTAGTATACAAGGGCTATCCTACGAGCAGTACTTC.

The chain joins TRBV27 to TRBJ2-1; weak D call: TRBD2 (6 bases). Trimming cost V 7 bases and J 6 bases, with 13 bases left between them. The germline V gene encodes CDR1 MNHEY and CDR2 SMNVEV (reference sequence). The CDR3 runs to 13 residues. CDR3 coding DNA: TGTGCCAGCACCCTGGGAGGTAGCAATGAGCAGTTCTTC. Translated, it gives CASTLGGSNEQFF.

This clonotype was seen ten or more times. V and J are TRBV4-1 and TRBJ2-1, with D uncertain. The CDR3 consists of 14 residues. Germline lookup yields CDR1 MGHRA and CDR2 YSYEKL. V was shortened by 1 base and J by 9 bases, with 13 bases between the two germline ends. The CDR3 reads CASSQGSLRSEQFF. CDR3 sequence (DNA): TGCGCCAGCAGCCAAGGCTCTCTTAGGAGTGAGCAGTTCTTC.

In this sample, this clonotype turned up a few times. CDR3: CASRPTSGANNEQFF. The CDR3 coding sequence is TGTGCCAGCAGACCAACTAGCGGTGCTAACAATGAGCAGTTCTTC. V and J are TRBV9 and TRBJ2-1; 8 bases are a match to TRBD2. The CDR3 consists of 15 residues. Germline CDR1 is SGDLS and CDR2 is YYNGEE. V shed 5 bases and J 5 bases; nucleotides not matched to a gene: 9.

This clonotype showed up many times. The chain has TRBV12-5 and TRBJ2-7; no definite D call. The germline V gene has CDR1 LGHNT and CDR2 FRNRAP. The CDR3 covers 10 residues. V was pared by 6 bases and J by 3 bases, with 3 bases between. In DNA form, the CDR3 reads TGTGCTAGTGGGGACTACGAGCAGTACTTC. Translated: CASGDYEQYF.

The table lists this clonotype with a few counts. This sequence joins TRBV19 and TRBJ1-4; no reliable D call. The V end lost 4 bases, the J end lost 3 bases, and 3 bases lay between the germline ends. Germline assignment: CDR1 LNHDA and CDR2 SQIVND (reference sequence). The CDR3 has 12 amino acids. The CDR3 is CASSTANEKLFF. CDR3 nucleotide sequence: TGTGCCAGTAGTACGGCTAATGAAAAACTGTTTTTT.

This clonotype has only a few counts. The V gene is TRBV28, the J gene TRBJ2-7; 8 bases align to TRBD1. V lost 5 bases and J lost 3; bases outside the gene matches: 6. The CDR3 is made up of 14 amino acids. Per germline, CDR1 MDHEN and CDR2 SYDVKM. Here the CDR3 DNA reads TGTGCCAGCAGTACAACAGGGGGATTCTACGAGCAGTACGTC. Amino acid sequence: CASSTTGGFYEQYV.

This chain joins TRBV5-1 and TRBJ1-1, with TRBD1 identical over 8 bases. Germline trimming cut 4 bases from V and 3 bases from J; bases unmatched to any gene: 11. The CDR3 loop spans 16 amino acids. CDR1 and CDR2 from the germline V gene are SGHRS and YFSETQ. In DNA, the CDR3 is TGCGCCAGCAGCGCAAACAGGGGGATACATCACACTGAAGCTTTCTTT. Translating it yields CASSANRGIHHTEAFF.

The chain has TRBV7-9 and TRBJ2-5; D not certain. The germline CDR1 and CDR2 sequences are SEHNR and FQNEAQ (reference sequence). Trimming left V 3 bases short and J 1 base short, with 12 bases between. The CDR3 runs 15 residues. As DNA, the CDR3 is TGTGCCAGCAGCTTCGCCGACTGGCCCCAAGAGACCCAGTACTTC. It yields the protein CASSFADWPQETQYF.

In its sample, this clonotype was seen many times. The chain uses TRBV7-9 and TRBJ2-3; unclear D gene. Trimming took 3 bases from V and 1 from J, leaving 2 bases between them. Germline V CDR1 and CDR2: SEHNR, FQNEAQ (reference sequence). This CDR3 has 12 amino acids. The CDR3 nucleotides read TGTGCCAGCAGCTTTGGCACAGATACGCAGTATTTT. Its translation is CASSFGTDTQYF. The full variable domain, rest sourced from reference TRBV7-9 and TRBJ2-3, is DTGVSQNPRHKITKRGQNVTFRCDPISEHNRLYWYRQTLGQGPEFLTYFQNEAQLEKSRLLSDRFSAERPKGSFSTLEIQRTEQGDSAMYLCASSFGTDTQYFGPGTRLTVL.

This chain links TRBV9 with TRBJ2-7, with D tentatively TRBD2 (7 bases). Looked up from germline, CDR1 is SGDLS and CDR2 is YYNGEE. V was shortened by 4 bases and J by 2 bases, with 13 bases between the two germline ends. The CDR3 has 14 residues. As DNA, the CDR3 is TGTGCCAGCAGCCAACAGGGAGGGGCCTACGAGCAGTACTTC. Translation: CASSQQGGAYEQYF.

The V call is TRBV6-1, the J call TRBJ2-7; unclear D gene. Germline V gene sequence: CDR1 MNHNS, CDR2 SASEGT. The length of the CDR3 is 16 residues. With 4 bases removed from V and 6 bases from J, the gap between germline ends came to 22 bases. CDR3 in amino acids: CASSATPAGNLVEQYF. The CDR3 DNA reads as TGTGCCAGCAGTGCCACCCCTGCAGGTAATCTCGTCGAGCAGTACTTC.

To note about this clonotype: One junction end disagrees with the germline gene, perhaps due to a read error. V is TRBV29-1 and J is TRBJ2-6, with TRBD1 as a possible D gene (6 bases). Looked up from germline, CDR1 is SQVTM and CDR2 is ANQGSEA. The CDR3 is 20 residues long. The CDR3 bases are TGCTGCGTCCTACTGGGGGCAGGGAGACATAGTCCCTCTGGGGCCAACGTCCTGACTTTC. Its translation: CCVLLGAGRHSPSGANVLTF.

The V gene is TRBV11-2, the J gene TRBJ2-3; 9 positions match TRBD2. Germline CDR1 reads SGHAT; CDR2 reads FQNNGV. The CDR3 is 13 residues long. Unmatched junction bases numbered 6, after V lost 8 bases and J lost 6 bases. This CDR3 reads CASRYSGGDTQYF. The CDR3 DNA sequence: TGTGCCAGCCGATATAGCGGGGGCGATACGCAGTATTTT.

This clonotype has at least ten counts. V and J are TRBV20-1 and TRBJ2-1; 7 nucleotides line up with TRBD2. Germline V gene data show CDR1 as DFQATT and CDR2 as SNEGSKA (reference sequence). The CDR3 totals 13 residues. Trimming at V came to 3 bases and at J to 6 bases, leaving 5 bases not matched to a gene. CDR3 in amino acids: CSARGGGINEQFF. The DNA of the CDR3 is TGCAGTGCTAGGGGCGGGGGAATCAATGAGCAGTTCTTC.

This clonotype was seen a few times. The genes are TRBV9 and TRBJ1-1, with TRBD1 matching 7 bases. Trimming removed 0 bases from V and 7 bases from J; junction bases left unmatched: 6. The CDR3 consists of 14 residues. Looked up from germline, CDR1 is SGDLS and CDR2 is YYNGEE. In DNA, the CDR3 is TGTGCCAGCAGCGTAGAAGGAGGGGGCTATGAAGCTTTCTTT. This encodes CASSVEGGGYEAFF.

This clonotype was picked up a small number of times. This chain joins TRBV12-5 and TRBJ2-1, with TRBD2 as a possible D gene (5 bases). The CDR3 covers 12 residues. Trimming cost V 2 bases and J 15 bases, with 14 bases left between them. CDR1 is LGHNT, CDR2 FRNRAP, per germline. This chain's CDR3 is CASGLSPREWFF. CDR3 nucleotides: TGTGCTAGTGGTTTGTCCCCCCGGGAATGGTTCTTC.